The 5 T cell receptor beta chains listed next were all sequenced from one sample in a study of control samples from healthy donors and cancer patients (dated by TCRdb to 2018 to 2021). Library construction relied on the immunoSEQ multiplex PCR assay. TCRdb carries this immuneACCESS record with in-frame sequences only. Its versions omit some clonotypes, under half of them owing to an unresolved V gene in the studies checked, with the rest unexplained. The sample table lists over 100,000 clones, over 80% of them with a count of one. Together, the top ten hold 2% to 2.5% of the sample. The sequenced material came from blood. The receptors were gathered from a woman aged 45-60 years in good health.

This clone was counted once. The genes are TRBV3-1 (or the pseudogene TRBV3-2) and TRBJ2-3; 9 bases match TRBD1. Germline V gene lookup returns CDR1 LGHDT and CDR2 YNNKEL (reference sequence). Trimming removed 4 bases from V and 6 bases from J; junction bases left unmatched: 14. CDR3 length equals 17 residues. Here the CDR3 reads CASSLQRGGQGRDTQYF. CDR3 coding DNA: TGTGCCAGCAGCCTTCAGAGGGGAGGACAGGGGAGGGATACGCAGTATTTT.

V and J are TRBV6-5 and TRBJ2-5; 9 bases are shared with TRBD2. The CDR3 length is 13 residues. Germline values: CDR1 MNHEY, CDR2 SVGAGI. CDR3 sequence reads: CTMRRGGLETQYF. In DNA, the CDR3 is TGTACTATGCGGCGGGGGGGCCTTGAGACCCAGTACTTC.

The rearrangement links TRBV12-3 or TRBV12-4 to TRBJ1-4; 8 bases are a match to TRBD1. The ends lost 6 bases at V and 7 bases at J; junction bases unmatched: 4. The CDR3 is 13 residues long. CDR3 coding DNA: TGTGCCAGCAGGCGGACAGGGAGTGAAAAACTGTTTTTT. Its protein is CASRRTGSEKLFF.

CDR3 residues: CSGGDSFTNTEAFF. The DNA of the CDR3 is TGCAGCGGGGGGGACAGTTTCACGAACACTGAAGCTTTCTTT. The chain joins TRBV29-1 to TRBJ1-1; 7 nucleotides align to TRBD1. This CDR3 has 14 amino acids. The V gene end was trimmed by 7 bases and the J gene end by 1 base; junction bases not matched to a gene: 9. CDR1 is SQVTM and CDR2 is ANQGSEA in the germline V gene.

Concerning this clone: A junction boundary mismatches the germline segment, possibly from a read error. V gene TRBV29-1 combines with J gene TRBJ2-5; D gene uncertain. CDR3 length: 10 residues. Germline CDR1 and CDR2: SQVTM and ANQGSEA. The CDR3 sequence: CSVAQQTQYF. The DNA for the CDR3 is TGCAGCGTCGCCCAACAGACCCAGTACTTC.